This T cell receptor (beta chain) appears in the sequencing data of a study of vaccination and CD4 T cells after COVID-19. Treatment noted: roughly nine-day PBMC culture with coronavirus spike peptide pools or control peptides (ViraFEST assay). Sequencing of DNA taken from cultured CD4+ T cells relied on the Oncomine TCR Beta short-read assay. Using its own MiXCR run on the PCR reads, TCRdb lists one record per CDR3 protein. The sample contains under 9,500 distinct CDR3 sequences, around 70% of which appear only once. In germline, CDR1 is MNHNS, CDR2 SASEGT. V was cut by 5 bases and J by 6 bases, with 13 bases left in between. This CDR3 has 13 amino acids. This clonotype was detected only a few times. Its cognate antigen is unknown.

The sample consisted of CD4+ T cells from blood, cultured in vitro. The sequence was collected from a human donor who had recovered from COVID-19. The chain joins TRBV6-1 to TRBJ1-1; D unclear. The CDR3 reads CASSPRGIPEAFF. DNA of the CDR3: TGTGCCAGCAGTCCACGGGGAATTCCTGAAGCTTTCTTT.